This is a list of T cell receptor beta chains from one sample in a study of Ad26.COV2.S vaccination and SARS-CoV-2 variants. Repertoires were generated with immunoSEQ multiplex PCR, while TCRdb's copy carries only in-frame clones and drops some. The sample yields roughly 92,000 clones, approximately 82% seen once. Material: peripheral blood, obtained after recovery from COVID-19. All receptors come from a human donor who had recovered from COVID-19. CDR3s include the opening cysteine and the closing phenylalanine or tryptophan. Fields, in order: CDR3 DNA, CDR3 protein, J gene, D gene, V gene, clone size. A D gene is named only where the DNA matches it firmly. Size values are once, few and many counts, or a class for expanded clones, and some rows have none.

TGTGCCAGCAAAGGGATAGGGAAAAACTATGGCTACACCTTC | CASKGIGKNYGYTF | TRBJ1-2 | - | TRBV27 | -
TGTGCCAGCAGCTTAGGTTTAGCGGGCTTCACAGATACGCAGTATTTT | CASSLGLAGFTDTQYF | TRBJ2-3 | TRBD2 | TRBV11-3 | -
TGTGCCACCAGTGATCCCACTAGCGAGGGCACAGATACGCAGTATTTT | CATSDPTSEGTDTQYF | TRBJ2-3 | TRBD2 | TRBV24-1 | -
TGCAGCGTTGGTCGGAGGGGTCGGTATGGCTACACCTTC | CSVGRRGRYGYTF | TRBJ1-2 | - | TRBV29-1 | -
TGCGCCAGCAGCCAAGGGGAAGGAAGGTACGAGCAGTACTTC | CASSQGEGRYEQYF | TRBJ2-7 | - | TRBV4-3 | -
TGTGCCACCAGTGGGAGGGGACAGGAATATGGCTACACCTTC | CATSGRGQEYGYTF | TRBJ1-2 | TRBD1 | TRBV24-1 | -
TGTGCCAGCAGCCTAGCAGCGGGGGGCTCCTACGAGCAGTACTTC | CASSLAAGGSYEQYF | TRBJ2-7 | TRBD2 | TRBV7-8 | -
TGTGCCAGTAGGACAGGGGTCGGCTACACCTTC | CASRTGVGYTF | TRBJ1-2 | TRBD1 | TRBV19 | -
TGTGCCAGCAGTTACGTGCTAGCGGGAGCCAATGAGCAGTTCTTC | CASSYVLAGANEQFF | TRBJ2-1 | TRBD2 | TRBV6-2/TRBV6-3 | -
TGCGCCAGCAGCCAAGATCGGGGTTCCTACGAGCAGTACTTC | CASSQDRGSYEQYF | TRBJ2-7 | - | TRBV4-1 | -
TGTGCCAGCAGCTTGAAACTCAGGGGGAGTGGAGGCTACACCTTC | CASSLKLRGSGGYTF | TRBJ1-2 | TRBD1 | TRBV6-5 | -
TGTGCCGCGTCCCGCTCAAGAGATACGCAGTATTTT | CAASRSRDTQYF | TRBJ2-3 | - | TRBV6-5 | -
TGTGCCAGCAGTGAATCGGAGCGGGAGGGACACACAGATACGCAGTATTTT | CASSESEREGHTDTQYF | TRBJ2-3 | TRBD2 | TRBV25-1 | -
TGTGCCAGCAGTTCCATATCCCTTGGACTAGCGTTTTACAATGAGCAGTTCTTC | CASSSISLGLAFYNEQFF | TRBJ2-1 | TRBD2 | TRBV28 | -
TGTGCCAGCAGTTTCGCGGGGAATGAGCAGTTCTTC | CASSFAGNEQFF | TRBJ2-1 | - | TRBV27 | few
TGCGCCAGCAGCCCCGCCGGCAGTTCCTTCTCCTACGAGCAGTACTTC | CASSPAGSSFSYEQYF | TRBJ2-7 | - | TRBV4-1 | -
TGTGCCAGCAGACTAGCGGGAGTAGATACGCAGTATTTT | CASRLAGVDTQYF | TRBJ2-3 | TRBD2 | TRBV12-3/TRBV12-4 | -
TGCGCCAGCAGCCTGGACAGAAACACCGGGGAGCTGTTTTTT | CASSLDRNTGELFF | TRBJ2-2 | - | TRBV4-3 | once
TGTGCCAGCAGCTTAAGCCGGGGACAGGGGGCGGGGGAGCAGTACTTC | CASSLSRGQGAGEQYF | TRBJ2-7 | TRBD1 | TRBV7-3 | -
TGTGCCAGCAGCCCAGTGGGTGAAAACATTCAGTACTTC | CASSPVGENIQYF | TRBJ2-4 | - | TRBV5-6 | -
TGTGCCAGCAGCTTCGGGGTCAGGGCGGCAGGCCGGGGGTTCTACGAGCAGTACTTC | CASSFGVRAAGRGFYEQYF | TRBJ2-7 | - | TRBV7-8 | -
TGCGCCAGCAGCCAAGATGGGGTCGGGTTGGAGACCCAGTACTTC | CASSQDGVGLETQYF | TRBJ2-5 | - | TRBV4-3 | once
TGCGCCAGCAGCCCGGATGAAAAACTGTTTTTT | CASSPDEKLFF | TRBJ1-4 | - | TRBV4-1 | -
TGTGCCAGTAGTATTGGTCCCGCCTCAGAGACCCAGTACTTC | CASSIGPASETQYF | TRBJ2-5 | - | TRBV19 | -
TGTGCCAGCAGTGAGGATGGGCATAGTAGCACAGATACGCAGTATTTT | CASSEDGHSSTDTQYF | TRBJ2-3 | - | TRBV6-4 | -
TGTGCCAGCAGGTTGGGACAGGGACCTAAAGAAAAACTGTTTTTT | CASRLGQGPKEKLFF | TRBJ1-4 | TRBD1 | TRBV2 | -
TGTGCCAGCAGCTTGGACATTGCGGGCTACGAGCAGTACTTC | CASSLDIAGYEQYF | TRBJ2-7 | - | TRBV11-2 | -
TGTGCCAGCAGTTTCAAGGAGACCCAGTACTTC | CASSFKETQYF | TRBJ2-5 | - | TRBV12-3/TRBV12-4 | -
TGTGCCAGCTCGCCGGGACAGGCCCTTAGTGGCTACACCTTC | CASSPGQALSGYTF | TRBJ1-2 | TRBD1 | TRBV18 | -
TGCAGTGCTAGTGCCCGGGAGGGCGGCTCAGATACGCAGTATTTT | CSASAREGGSDTQYF | TRBJ2-3 | TRBD2 | TRBV20-1 | few
TGTGCCAGCAGCTTAGGAGCACAGGGGGCTGTAGAGACCCAGTACTTC | CASSLGAQGAVETQYF | TRBJ2-5 | TRBD1 | TRBV11-2 | -
TGTGCCAGCAGCATCAATGTCGTCGGGGGTAGATCCAACGAGCAGTACTTC | CASSINVVGGRSNEQYF | TRBJ2-7 | - | TRBV5-8 | once
TGTGCCAGCAGTTACGTAAATTCACCCCTCCACTTT | CASSYVNSPLHF | TRBJ1-6 | - | TRBV6-5 | -
TGTGCCAGCAGCTTTCCCGTGGCAGAGAGCTCCTACAATGAGCAGTTCTTC | CASSFPVAESSYNEQFF | TRBJ2-1 | - | TRBV7-9 | -
TGTGCCAGCAGCTTGCTCTCTAGCGGAATCTCTGGGGCCAACGTCCTGACTTTC | CASSLLSSGISGANVLTF | TRBJ2-6 | TRBD2 | TRBV5-6 | -
TGTGCCAGCAGTGACTCGATGGGACGCAAACCCAATGAGCAGTTCTTC | CASSDSMGRKPNEQFF | TRBJ2-1 | - | TRBV6-4 | -
TGTGCCAGCAGCTCCGGGGGAGCGCACACAGATACGCAGTATTTT | CASSSGGAHTDTQYF | TRBJ2-3 | - | TRBV5-4 | -
TGTGCCAGCAGCCCCCGGGCAGGGGGCTACGAGCAGTACTTC | CASSPRAGGYEQYF | TRBJ2-7 | TRBD1 | TRBV6-5 | once
TGTGCCAGCAGTGAGTACGGCCAGATGAACACTGAAGCTTTCTTT | CASSEYGQMNTEAFF | TRBJ1-1 | - | TRBV6-1 | -
TGTGCCAGCAGTTTATTATCCGGGACAGACTATAATTCACCCCTCCACTTT | CASSLLSGTDYNSPLHF | TRBJ1-6 | TRBD1 | TRBV27 | -
TGTGCCAGCACCCCTCCGGAATCTGCTTTCAATGAGCAGTTCTTC | CASTPPESAFNEQFF | TRBJ2-1 | - | TRBV7-9 | -
TGTGCCAGCAGCGTAGTAAGCGAGGGCGGGGAGCTGTTTTTT | CASSVVSEGGELFF | TRBJ2-2 | - | TRBV9 | -
TGTGCCAGCAGTTTAGCGGGAGCAGCTTACAATGAGCAGTTCTTC | CASSLAGAAYNEQFF | TRBJ2-1 | TRBD2 | TRBV27 | -
TGTGCCAGCAGTTATGGGACAGGAGTTTGGGAGCAGTACTTC | CASSYGTGVWEQYF | TRBJ2-7 | TRBD1 | TRBV6-2/TRBV6-3 | -
TGTGCCAGCAGTTTACCCCCAGATACGCAGTATTTT | CASSLPPDTQYF | TRBJ2-3 | - | TRBV12-3/TRBV12-4 | -
TGTGCCAGCAGTTCTCCCCCTCAGCCCCAGCATTTT | CASSSPPQPQHF | TRBJ1-5 | - | TRBV6-6 | -
TGTGCCACCAGCAGGGCCGCAGGGTCCGGCAATCAGCCCCAGCATTTT | CATSRAAGSGNQPQHF | TRBJ1-5 | - | TRBV15 | few
TGTGCCAGCAGCTTAGAAGAGGCCCGGTCCTATGGCTACACCTTC | CASSLEEARSYGYTF | TRBJ1-2 | - | TRBV7-8 | -
TGTGCCAGCAGCTTCCCGACTACTAGCGGTCAAGAGACCCAGTACTTC | CASSFPTTSGQETQYF | TRBJ2-5 | TRBD2 | TRBV11-2 | -
TGCGCCAGCAGTGGTGCGACTAGCGGTAGGACAGATACGCAGTATTTT | CASSGATSGRTDTQYF | TRBJ2-3 | TRBD2 | TRBV10-2 | many